A single sample gave rise to the 29 T cell receptor beta chains below, sequenced in a study of CD8 T cells in Susac syndrome. Random hexamers were used to reverse transcribe the RNA input (about 0.5 to 1 ug). TCRdb called the immunoSEQ multiplex PCR reads again in MiXCR, with one record for every CDR3 protein. The sample comprises some 400,000 distinct CDR3 sequences, around 85% of which are singletons, and about 0.12% rests with the top ten. The sequencing sample was made of CD8+ T cells from PBMCs. The receptor set was obtained from a human donor with multiple sclerosis.

The gene calls are TRBV7-9 and TRBJ2-2; perhaps TRBD1 as D (5 bases). This CDR3 spans 15 amino acids. The V end lost 10 bases, the J end lost 1 base, and 16 bases lay between the germline ends. Germline CDR1 reads SEHNR; CDR2 reads FQNEAQ (reference sequence). In DNA form, the CDR3 reads TGTGCCATCTCGTCAGGGCAGGGGAACACCGGGGAGCTGTTTTTT. The encoded protein is CAISSGQGNTGELFF.

The V and J genes are TRBV11-2 and TRBJ2-3, with a weak D call TRBD2 (5 bases). The CDR3 consists of 16 residues. The V end lost 7 bases, the J end lost 12 bases, and 29 bases lay between the germline ends. Germline assignment: CDR1 SGHAT and CDR2 FQNNGV. The CDR3 coding sequence is TGTGCCAGCACCCCTGTCCCGAACCCTAGCACAGAGATTCAGTATTTT. It specifies CASTPVPNPSTEIQYF.

CDR3 amino acids: CASSPSELLDYNEQFF. The CDR3 DNA reads as TGTGCCAGCAGCCCTAGTGAACTGCTGGACTACAATGAGCAGTTCTTC. The chain has TRBV14 and TRBJ2-1; D ambiguous. Per the germline V gene, CDR1 is SGHDN and CDR2 is FVKESK. V was cut by 4 bases and J by 3 bases, with 16 bases left in between. CDR3 size: 16 residues. The full variable domain, in which reference TRBV14 and TRBJ2-1 provide the parts outside the CDR3, is EAGVTQFPSHSVIEKGQTVTLRCDPISGHDNLYWYRRVMGKEIKFLLHFVKESKQDESGMPNNRFLAERTGGTYSTLKVQPAELEDSGVYFCASSPSELLDYNEQFFGPGTRLTVL.

The count of this clonotype is one. J is TRBJ2-1 and V is TRBV27; no clear D. CDR3 length: 13 amino acids. CDR1 and CDR2 (germline): MNHEY, SMNVEV (reference sequence). Trimming left V 4 bases short and J 0 bases short, with 4 bases between. CDR3 loop: CASSWGSYNEQFF. The DNA for the CDR3 is TGTGCCAGCAGTTGGGGCTCCTACAATGAGCAGTTCTTC.

V gene TRBV7-8 combines with J gene TRBJ1-4; 7 positions match TRBD1. The V gene end was trimmed by 6 bases and the J gene end by 0 bases; junction bases not matched to a gene: 10. CDR1 is SGHVS, CDR2 FQNEAQ, per germline. The CDR3 is made up of 17 amino acids. For the CDR3, the DNA is TGTGCCAGCAGGTATGGGACAGAGATGGCAACTAATGAAAAACTGTTTTTT. This encodes CASRYGTEMATNEKLFF.

This chain links TRBV13 with TRBJ2-1; a weak D match, TRBD2 (5 bases). This CDR3 spans 11 amino acids. The germline gives CDR1 PRHDT, CDR2 FYEKMQ (reference sequence). Trimming removed 5 bases from V and 8 bases from J, with 7 bases in between. The CDR3 region has the DNA TGTGCCAGCAGCATGGGAGATGAGCAGTTCTTC. The encoded protein is CASSMGDEQFF. The full variable domain, rest sourced from reference TRBV13 and TRBJ2-1, is AAGVIQSPRHLIKEKRETATLKCYPIPRHDTVYWYQQGPGQDPQFLISFYEKMQSDKGSIPDRFSAQQFSDYHSELNMSSLELGDSALYFCASSMGDEQFFGPGTRLTVL.

The CDR3 sequence: CASSPYYRDSTYEQYF. CDR3 nucleotides: TGTGCCAGCAGCCCATACTACCGGGACAGTACCTACGAGCAGTACTTC. The gene calls are TRBV7-8 and TRBJ2-7, with 7 bases lining up with TRBD1. This CDR3 has 16 amino acids. V lost 5 bases and J lost 2; bases outside the gene matches: 12. The germline CDR1 and CDR2 sequences are SGHVS and FQNEAQ.

This chain links TRBV28 with TRBJ2-1, with a tentative D call TRBD1 (5 bases). With 6 bases removed from V and 2 bases from J, the gap between germline ends came to 8 bases. The V gene's germline CDR1 is MDHEN and CDR2 SYDVKM. The CDR3 runs to 13 residues. The CDR3 region is CASRDRTYNEQFF. The CDR3 coding sequence is TGTGCCAGCAGAGACAGAACCTACAATGAGCAGTTCTTC.

The chain carries TRBV4-1 and TRBJ2-1; 7 nucleotides align to TRBD2. V shed 4 bases and J 5 bases; nucleotides not matched to a gene: 8. Germline CDR1 is MGHRA and CDR2 is YSYEKL. This CDR3 comprises 15 residues. The CDR3 reads CASSPTWGTNNEQFF. For the CDR3, the DNA is TGCGCCAGCAGCCCTACTTGGGGGACTAACAATGAGCAGTTCTTC.

This chain links TRBV19 with TRBJ2-2; the D is unclear. V was trimmed by 3 bases and J by 1 base, leaving 3 bases between them. The CDR3 spans 13 residues. The germline V gene encodes CDR1 LNHDA and CDR2 SQIVND (reference sequence). In nucleotides, the CDR3 is TGTGCCAGTAGTATGGGGAACACCGGGGAGCTGTTTTTT. Its translation is CASSMGNTGELFF.

This clonotype showed up just a few times. One junction end does not reproduce the germline sequence, and a read error may be involved. The rearrangement uses TRBV29-1 and TRBJ2-1, with a possible D match to TRBD2 (5 bases). Per germline, CDR1 SQVTM and CDR2 ANQGSEA. The CDR3 contains 10 residues. The CDR3, as DNA: TGTAGCGTCAGAGACAATGAGCAGTTCTTC. Its protein product is CSVRDNEQFF.

The chain couples TRBV11-3 to TRBJ2-1, with D maybe TRBD2 (6 bases). CDR3 length: 14 residues. From germline, CDR1 is SGHNT and CDR2 YENEEA. V lost 5 bases and J lost 9, with 17 bases in between. The DNA of the CDR3 is TGTGCCAGCAGCCTGGGAGGTGGGGTGGGTGAGCAGTTCTTC. Protein product: CASSLGGGVGEQFF.

This chain connects TRBV20-1 to TRBJ2-7; maybe TRBD1 (5 bases). CDR1 is DFQATT and CDR2 is SNEGSKA in the germline V gene (reference sequence). This CDR3 comprises 14 residues. Trimming left V 1 base short and J 0 bases short, with 10 bases between. The CDR3 sequence: CSARGGRSSYEQYF. The CDR3 nucleotides are TGCAGTGCTAGAGGGGGCAGGAGCTCCTACGAGCAGTACTTC.

As for this clonotype: A read error may account for a junction end that differs from germline. V and J are TRBV4-2 and TRBJ2-1; TRBD2 matches 10 bases. This CDR3 is 16 amino acids long. CDR1 is LGHNA and CDR2 is YNFKEQ in the germline V gene. The CDR3 DNA is TGTGCCAGCAGCCCCCTAACTAGCGGGAACTACGATGAGCAGTTCTTC. Translating it yields CASSPLTSGNYDEQFF.

The V and J genes are TRBV30 and TRBJ1-1; D is ambiguous. The CDR3 extends over 12 amino acids. The V end was cut by 4 bases, the J end by 6 bases, with 12 bases between. CDR1 GTSNPN and CDR2 SVGIG come from the germline V gene (reference sequence). The CDR3 here is CAWNPARAEAFF. Here the CDR3 DNA reads TGTGCCTGGAACCCTGCTAGGGCTGAAGCTTTCTTT.

CDR3 residues: CASSLGSRPQPGELFF. CDR3 in DNA: TGCGCCAGCAGCTTAGGGTCTAGGCCCCAACCCGGGGAGCTGTTTTTT. The chain combines TRBV5-1 with TRBJ2-2, with D uncertain. V was pared by 2 bases and J by 6 bases, with 17 bases between. Germline V gene lookup returns CDR1 SGHRS and CDR2 YFSETQ. This CDR3 has 16 residues.

J is TRBJ1-2 and V is TRBV6-1, with 7 nucleotides matching TRBD1. Germline V CDR1 and CDR2: MNHNS, SASEGT. V dropped 5 bases and J dropped 13; count of bases not matched to a gene: 19. This CDR3 has 15 amino acids. DNA for the CDR3: TGTGCCAGCAGTCACCCGACCTACCAGGGGGAGCCGGCCACCTTC. This translates into CASSHPTYQGEPATF.

For this clonotype: Germline and junction disagree at one end, which may indicate a read error. This chain links TRBV28 with TRBJ2-3, with 7 nucleotides matching TRBD2. In germline, CDR1 is MDHEN, CDR2 SYDVKM. The CDR3 runs 15 residues. The chain's CDR3 is CASSATSASTDTQFF. The CDR3 DNA is TGTGCCAGCAGTGCAACTAGCGCTTCCACAGATACGCAGTTTTTT. Full variable domain (outside the CDR3, taken from reference TRBV28 and TRBJ2-3): DVKVTQSSRYLVKRTGEKVFLECVQDMDHENMFWYRQDPGLGLRLIYFSYDVKMKEKGDIPEGYSVSREKKERFSLILESASTNQTSMYLCASSATSASTDTQFFGPGTRLTVL.

The chain uses TRBV5-1 and TRBJ2-3; D tentatively fits TRBD1 or TRBD2 (5 bases each). With 5 bases removed from V and 3 bases from J, the gap between germline ends came to 7 bases. CDR3 length equals 12 residues. Germline CDR1 and CDR2: SGHRS and YFSETQ. CDR3 sequence (DNA): TGCGCCAGCAGGGGGGAAACAGATACGCAGTATTTT. Translating it yields CASRGETDTQYF.

V and J are TRBV5-1 and TRBJ1-5; 10 nucleotides match TRBD1. CDR1 is SGHRS and CDR2 is YFSETQ in the germline V gene. Unmatched junction bases numbered 0, after V lost 3 bases and J lost 0 bases. There are 15 residues in the CDR3. The CDR3 region is CASSWTGGSNQPQHF. The CDR3 DNA is TGCGCCAGCAGCTGGACAGGGGGTAGCAATCAGCCCCAGCATTTT.

V gene TRBV27 combines with J gene TRBJ2-2; possibly TRBD1 or TRBD2 for D (5 bases each). Germline lookup yields CDR1 MNHEY and CDR2 SMNVEV (reference sequence). The V end lost 8 bases, the J end lost 4 bases, and 8 bases lay between the germline ends. The CDR3 spans 12 residues. CDR3 amino acids: CASRGSTGELFF. CDR3 DNA sequence: TGTGCCAGCCGGGGCTCCACCGGGGAGCTGTTTTTT.

The rearrangement links TRBV7-2 to TRBJ2-1, with D unresolved. CDR1 is SGHTA, CDR2 FQGNSA, per germline. This CDR3 is built from 12 residues. With 3 bases removed from V and 8 bases from J, the gap between germline ends came to 8 bases. The CDR3 spells CASSLYEDEQFF. CDR3 sequence (DNA): TGTGCCAGCAGCTTGTATGAGGATGAGCAGTTCTTC.

The J gene is TRBJ1-2, the V gene TRBV19, with TRBD1 matching over 8 bases. Germline assignment: CDR1 LNHDA and CDR2 SQIVND (reference sequence). The CDR3 is 13 amino acids. V gave up 5 bases and J gave up 6 bases; unmatched junction bases: 5. CDR3 in DNA: TGTGCCAGTAGTGCCGGACAGGGCGATGGCTACACCTTC. It codes for CASSAGQGDGYTF.

V and J are TRBV18 and TRBJ2-7, with D possibly being TRBD1 or TRBD2 (5 bases each). CDR3 length equals 15 residues. Germline loops: CDR1 KGHSH, CDR2 LQKENI. The V and J ends lost 6 bases and 3 bases respectively, with 18 bases between them. The CDR3 region is CASSPERGAIYEQYF. The CDR3 nucleotides are TGTGCCAGCTCCCCAGAGAGGGGTGCTATCTACGAGCAGTACTTC.

The chain employs TRBV25-1 and TRBJ1-2; no firm D call. V shed 2 bases and J shed 4 bases, with 17 bases lying between them. CDR1 is MGHDK and CDR2 is SYGVNS in the germline V gene. CDR3 length equals 16 residues. The CDR3 sequence is CASSERVPSYPYGYTF. CDR3 bases: TGTGCCAGCAGTGAACGGGTTCCTTCGTACCCCTATGGCTACACCTTC.

CDR3 nucleotides: TGTGCCAGCAGCCAAGAGCGGGGGACACCCCTCCACTTT. As protein: CASSQERGTPLHF. J is TRBJ1-6 and V is TRBV3-1; D is perhaps TRBD1 (5 bases). Trimming removed 0 bases at V and 11 bases at J, with 8 bases between. The CDR3 loop spans 13 amino acids. Germline V gives CDR1 LGHDT, CDR2 YNNKEL (reference sequence).

The genes are TRBV11-2 and TRBJ2-7, with 7 bases identical to TRBD1. Germline assignment: CDR1 SGHAT and CDR2 FQNNGV. Trimming took 3 bases from V and 3 from J; bases not matched to a gene: 5. CDR3 length equals 14 residues. The CDR3 DNA follows: TGTGCCAGCAGCTTCGGGACAGCTCGCTACGAGCAGTACTTC. It is translated as CASSFGTARYEQYF.

The chain is built from TRBV7-9 and TRBJ2-5, with TRBD1 matching over 7 bases. The CDR3 is 12 amino acids. The V segment lost 6 bases and the J segment 3 bases; nucleotides outside the gene matches: 1. The germline CDR1 and CDR2 sequences are SEHNR and FQNEAQ (reference sequence). In DNA, the CDR3 is TGTGCCAGCAGAGACAGGGAAGAGACCCAGTACTTC. As protein: CASRDREETQYF.

The CDR3 DNA reads as TGCAGTGCTAGAGAACAGACAGGGCGCTACGAGCAGTACTTC. Protein product: CSAREQTGRYEQYF. The rearrangement joins TRBV20-1 to TRBJ2-7; 7 bases agree with TRBD1. The CDR3 length is 14 residues. Germline V gives CDR1 DFQATT, CDR2 SNEGSKA (reference sequence). V gave up 0 bases and J gave up 3 bases; unmatched junction bases: 5.